The sample holds one count of the clone carrying this T cell receptor (beta chain). This sample stems from a study of T cell changes during pregnancy in multiple sclerosis. Germline V CDR1 and CDR2: MGHRA, YSYEKL. This CDR3 spans 18 amino acids. Trimming took off 0 bases at V and 4 bases at J, with 16 bases between the two ends. Generated by immunoSEQ multiplex PCR, the TCRdb table keeps only in-frame clones and is missing some. The sample records approximately 37,000 clones, roughly 89% being singletons. The material was CD4+ T cells from peripheral blood mononuclear cells, obtained in the first trimester of pregnancy. This sequence was found in a female donor with multiple sclerosis, enrolled in a pregnancy study. The chain employs TRBV4-1 and TRBJ2-6; TRBD2 is a possible D gene (6 bases). The CDR3 DNA reads TGCGCCAGCAGCCAAGATCTTTTAGGAGGGACCGGGGCCAACGTCCTGACTTTC. This encodes CASSQDLLGGTGANVLTF.